Listed here are 27 T cell receptor beta chains from one sample, sequenced in a study of neurological immune-mediated disorders. TCRdb called the 5' RACE reads again in MiXCR, with one record for every CDR3 protein. Among approximately 21,000 distinct CDR3 sequences listed, about 6% were seen once. The specimen sequenced was CD8+ T cells from blood. Source of these receptors: a man younger than 35 in good health.

The chain recombines TRBV29-1 with TRBJ2-7, with 12 bases aligning to TRBD2. Germline assignment: CDR1 SQVTM and CDR2 ANQGSEA. This CDR3 comprises 15 residues. Here the CDR3 reads CSARQTSGGLYEQYF. DNA of the CDR3: TGCAGTGCCAGGCAGACTAGCGGGGGCCTCTACGAGCAGTACTTC.

In its sample, this clonotype was seen many times. The rearrangement links TRBV25-1 to TRBJ1-1, with 7 bases aligning to TRBD1. Germline-derived CDR1 and CDR2 are MGHDK and SYGVNS. V trimming: 6 bases; J trimming: 2 bases; junction bases outside the gene matches: 9. There are 15 residues in the CDR3. Here the CDR3 DNA reads TGTGCCAGCAGAGCCACTCGACAGGGAAACACTGAAGCTTTCTTT. It translates to CASRATRQGNTEAFF.

This clonotype was recorded many times. This chain connects TRBV5-6 to TRBJ2-7; maybe TRBD1 (6 bases). Trimming removed 0 bases from V and 7 bases from J, with 14 bases in between. The CDR3 covers 14 residues. Germline-derived CDR1 and CDR2 are SGHDT and YYEEEE. CDR3 region: CASSLGRGAVEQYF. CDR3 nucleotide sequence: TGTGCCAGCAGCTTGGGCAGGGGCGCCGTGGAGCAGTACTTC.

Many counts were recorded for this clonotype. The J gene is TRBJ2-7, the V gene TRBV30; D not resolved. This CDR3 has 11 amino acids. Trimming pared 0 bases from V and 3 bases from J, leaving 3 bases between. Per the germline V gene, CDR1 is GTSNPN and CDR2 is SVGIG (reference sequence). In nucleotides, the CDR3 is TGTGCCTGGAGTGTCCTCTACGAGCAGTACTTC. This gives the protein CAWSVLYEQYF.

This clonotype came up many times. V is TRBV9 and J is TRBJ1-2, with 9 bases lining up with TRBD1. The CDR3 totals 15 residues. Germline V lookup: CDR1 SGDLS, CDR2 YYNGEE. The junction had 6 bases not matched to a gene; V was cut back by 2 bases and J by 4 bases. The CDR3 nucleotides read TGTGCCAGCAGCGTCGGGACAGGGTCTGCCTATGGCTACACCTTC. Translated, it gives CASSVGTGSAYGYTF.

Many counts were recorded for this clonotype. The gene calls are TRBV7-8 and TRBJ1-2; the D gene is possibly TRBD1 (6 bases). This CDR3 spans 15 amino acids. V was clipped by 5 bases and J by 0 bases, with 13 bases between them. Germline V CDR1 and CDR2: SGHVS, FQNEAQ. CDR3 in DNA: TGTGCCAGCAGCCCCGGGGGCGTCACTAACTATGGCTACACCTTC. As protein: CASSPGGVTNYGYTF.

Ten or more counts support this clonotype. V usage is TRBV19 and J usage is TRBJ1-5; D possibly corresponds to TRBD1 (6 bases). The germline V gene has CDR1 LNHDA and CDR2 SQIVND (reference sequence). This CDR3 spans 14 amino acids. V was shortened by 3 bases and J by 6 bases, with 12 bases between the two germline ends. CDR3 loop: CASSIRGLGQPQHF. DNA for the CDR3: TGTGCCAGTAGTATCAGGGGACTTGGTCAGCCCCAGCATTTT. Full variable domain (outside the CDR3, taken from reference TRBV19 and TRBJ1-5): DGGITQSPKYLFRKEGQNVTLSCEQNLNHDAMYWYRQDPGQGLRLIYYSQIVNDFQKGDIAEGYSVSREKKESFPLTVTSAQKNPTAFYLCASSIRGLGQPQHFGDGTRLSIL.

This clonotype was counted many times. The DNA of the CDR3 is TGCAGCGTCGCGGACACTAACTATGGCTACACCTTC. It translates to CSVADTNYGYTF. The chain joins TRBV29-1 to TRBJ1-2; D possibly corresponds to TRBD1 (5 bases). V lost 6 bases and J 0 bases, leaving 8 bases between the germline ends. The CDR3 has 12 amino acids. CDR1 is SQVTM, CDR2 ANQGSEA, per germline. The whole variable domain, filled in from reference TRBV29-1 and TRBJ1-2, reads SAVISQKPSRDICQRGTSLTIQCQVDSQVTMMFWYRQQPGQSLTLIATANQGSEATYESGFVIDKFPISRPNLTFSTLTVSNMSPEDSSIYLCSVADTNYGYTFGSGTRLTVV.

This clonotype was seen ten or more times. CDR3 loop: CASSLAHPANTEAFF. The CDR3 nucleotides read TGTGCCAGCAGCTTAGCTCACCCAGCGAACACTGAAGCTTTCTTT. This chain joins TRBV7-9 and TRBJ1-1; D not certain. The CDR3 consists of 15 residues. Trimming removed 0 bases from V and 1 base from J, with 9 bases in between. Germline V lookup: CDR1 SEHNR, CDR2 FQNEAQ (reference sequence).

This clonotype was detected many times. The chain links TRBV6-2 or TRBV6-3 to TRBJ1-4; no firm D call. Trimming removed 5 bases from V and 4 bases from J, with 11 bases in between. The germline V gene encodes CDR1 MNHEY and CDR2 SVGEGT. The CDR3 runs to 14 residues. The chain's CDR3 is CASSTRVDNEKLFF. CDR3 coding DNA: TGTGCCAGCAGTACCCGGGTCGATAATGAAAAACTGTTTTTT.

This clonotype was recorded many times. The gene calls are TRBV24-1 and TRBJ2-2; D unclear. Germline V gene sequence: CDR1 KGHDR, CDR2 SFDVKD. Trimming removed 3 bases from V and 1 base from J, with 14 bases in between. This CDR3 comprises 17 residues. This CDR3 reads CATSDDRNLWNTGELFF. DNA for the CDR3: TGTGCCACCAGTGATGACCGTAACCTGTGGAACACCGGGGAGCTGTTTTTT.

The chain links TRBV10-3 to TRBJ2-2; TRBD1 aligns across 8 bases. Germline CDR1 reads ENHRY; CDR2 reads SYGVKD. J lost 5 bases, V lost 0 bases, and 2 bases had no gene match. The CDR3 runs 15 residues. The CDR3 region has the DNA TGTGCCATCAGTGAGTCCTGGACAGGGACCGGGGAGCTGTTTTTT. Translating gives CAISESWTGTGELFF.

In DNA, the CDR3 is TGTGCCAGCAGCTTAACGGCTGGCAGGGGCAAGTCAGATACGCAGTATTTT. This gives the protein CASSLTAGRGKSDTQYF. The chain recombines TRBV7-9 with TRBJ2-3; TRBD1 might be the D (6 bases). This CDR3 is built from 17 residues. From germline, CDR1 is SEHNR and CDR2 FQNEAQ (reference sequence). V was shortened by 2 bases and J by 4 bases, with 19 bases between the two germline ends.

This clonotype was observed at least ten times. The chain combines TRBV4-2 with TRBJ2-3, with D unclear. Looked up from germline, CDR1 is LGHNA and CDR2 is YNFKEQ. CDR3 length: 14 residues. V gave up 1 base and J gave up 2 bases, with 7 bases separating them. The CDR3 is CASSQVGYTDTQYF. For the CDR3, the DNA is TGTGCCAGCAGCCAAGTGGGTTACACAGATACGCAGTATTTT.

This clonotype was detected ten times or more. V usage is TRBV7-6 and J usage is TRBJ1-2; D is ambiguous. This CDR3 is built from 13 residues. Germline V CDR1 and CDR2: SGHVS, FNYEAQ. V dropped 7 bases and J dropped 7 bases, with 16 bases sitting between them. The CDR3 loop is CASTPNGPLGYTF. The DNA for the CDR3 is TGTGCCAGCACCCCTAATGGGCCGCTTGGCTACACCTTC.

This clonotype was detected many times. The CDR3 here is CSAKLAGRLVEQFF. CDR3 in DNA: TGCAGTGCTAAATTAGCGGGGCGTTTGGTTGAGCAGTTCTTC. The rearrangement joins TRBV20-1 to TRBJ2-1; 8 nucleotides line up with TRBD2. The CDR3 is 14 residues long. V shed 4 bases, J shed 9 bases, and the junction held 11 bases outside the gene matches. CDR1 and CDR2 (germline): DFQATT, SNEGSKA (reference sequence).

This clonotype was observed many times. The chain couples TRBV6-5 to TRBJ2-1, with D hard to call. The CDR3 spans 12 residues. Trimming removed 9 bases at V and 1 base at J, with 7 bases between. Germline values: CDR1 MNHEY, CDR2 SVGAGI. The CDR3 reads CASFRSYNEQFF. CDR3 coding DNA: TGTGCCAGTTTCCGTTCCTACAATGAGCAGTTCTTC.

The sample holds many counts of this clonotype. The chain has TRBV20-1 and TRBJ2-1, with 8 positions matching TRBD2. The CDR3 is 16 amino acids. Germline lookup yields CDR1 DFQATT and CDR2 SNEGSKA (reference sequence). The J segment lost 0 bases and the V segment lost 0 bases, leaving 4 bases of the junction unmatched. CDR3 in amino acids: CSARDRRGGSYNEQFF. Written as DNA, the CDR3 is TGCAGTGCTAGAGACCGTCGGGGGGGCTCCTACAATGAGCAGTTCTTC.

This clonotype occurred many times. The chain joins TRBV19 to TRBJ2-7; possibly TRBD1 or TRBD2 for D (6 bases each). Trimming pared 8 bases from V and 2 bases from J, leaving 13 bases between. Germline values: CDR1 LNHDA, CDR2 SQIVND (reference sequence). The CDR3 is 13 residues long. Here the CDR3 reads CASSGATPYEQYF. CDR3 DNA sequence: TGTGCCAGTTCGGGGGCGACTCCCTACGAGCAGTACTTC. Together with reference TRBV19 and TRBJ2-7, the CDR3 gives the full variable domain: DGGITQSPKYLFRKEGQNVTLSCEQNLNHDAMYWYRQDPGQGLRLIYYSQIVNDFQKGDIAEGYSVSREKKESFPLTVTSAQKNPTAFYLCASSGATPYEQYFGPGTRLTVT.

This clonotype was seen at least ten times. CDR3 region: CASGGGNEQFF. In DNA, the CDR3 is TGTGCCAGTGGAGGGGGAAATGAGCAGTTCTTC. V usage is TRBV19 and J usage is TRBJ2-1; either TRBD1 or TRBD2 may fit D (6 bases each). The CDR3 length is 11 residues. V was clipped by 8 bases and J by 7 bases, with 9 bases between them. Germline V gives CDR1 LNHDA, CDR2 SQIVND (reference sequence).

This clonotype was detected ten times or more. The V call is TRBV9, the J call TRBJ2-3, with D unresolved. V lost 4 bases, J lost 2 bases, and 14 bases lay in between. The CDR3 consists of 15 residues. Germline CDR1 SGDLS, CDR2 YYNGEE. This CDR3 is CASSPLPGFTDTQYF. CDR3 DNA sequence: TGTGCCAGCAGCCCCCTCCCCGGATTCACAGATACGCAGTATTTT.

This clonotype was counted many times. Here the CDR3 DNA reads TGTGCCAGCACTTTGGCGGGGGGGTACAATGAGCAGTTCTTC. As protein: CASTLAGGYNEQFF. V gene TRBV12-3 or TRBV12-4 combines with J gene TRBJ2-1; 9 bases are a match to TRBD2. V lost 7 bases and J lost 4; bases outside the gene matches: 5. The CDR3 consists of 14 residues.

In its sample, this clonotype was seen many times. The chain links TRBV5-6 to TRBJ2-5; D perhaps matches TRBD1 (6 bases). Deletions cut 2 bases from V and 5 bases from J, with 22 bases between. CDR1 and CDR2 (germline): SGHDT, YYEEEE. The CDR3 consists of 17 residues. CDR3 DNA: TGTGCCAGCAGCTTCCCCCGCCGCAGGGGATTTCAGGAGACCCAGTACTTC. Residues: CASSFPRRRGFQETQYF.

This clonotype was seen repeatedly, ten times or more. The CDR3 protein is CATSGFEGSLGYTF. Here the CDR3 DNA reads TGTGCCACCAGCGGTTTCGAGGGTAGTCTTGGCTACACCTTC. V is TRBV15 and J is TRBJ1-2; no firm D call. CDR1 and CDR2 (germline): LNHNV, YYDKDF (reference sequence). The CDR3 extends over 14 amino acids. Between the trimmed V and J ends, which lost 5 bases and 7 bases, there was a span of 17 bases. The entire variable domain, with the rest obtained from reference TRBV15 and TRBJ1-2, is as follows: DAMVIQNPRYQVTQFGKPVTLSCSQTLNHNVMYWYQQKSSQAPKLLFHYYDKDFNNEADTPDNFQSRRPNTSFCFLDIRSPGLGDTAMYLCATSGFEGSLGYTFGSGTRLTVV.

This clonotype is a singleton in its sample. The junction departs from germline at one end; a sequencing error may be responsible. The chain joins TRBV5-6 to TRBJ1-5; a weak D match, TRBD1 (6 bases). CDR3 length: 15 residues. Germline loops: CDR1 SGHDT, CDR2 YYEEEE. In DNA, the CDR3 is TGTGCCAGCAGCGTAGCAGGGCGGGACAATCAGCCTCAGCATTTT. This sequence encodes CASSVAGRDNQPQHF.

This clonotype was counted at least ten times. CDR3 in DNA: TGTGCCAGCAGTCCAGGACAGGGGATCTCTGGCTACACCTTC. Translation gives CASSPGQGISGYTF. The chain has TRBV2 and TRBJ1-2, with 9 bases matching TRBD1. This CDR3 has 14 residues. V lost 5 bases to trimming and J lost 7 bases; unmatched junction nucleotides: 8. CDR1 SNHLY and CDR2 FYNNEI come from the germline V gene.

This clonotype has ten or more counts. V and J are TRBV12-3 or TRBV12-4 and TRBJ1-1; D gene unclear. CDR3 size: 14 residues. The V end lost 3 bases, the J end lost 8 bases, and 16 bases lay between the germline ends. The CDR3 region is CASSFLGVLGEAFF. CDR3 nucleotide sequence: TGTGCCAGCAGTTTCTTGGGAGTGCTGGGGGAAGCTTTCTTT.